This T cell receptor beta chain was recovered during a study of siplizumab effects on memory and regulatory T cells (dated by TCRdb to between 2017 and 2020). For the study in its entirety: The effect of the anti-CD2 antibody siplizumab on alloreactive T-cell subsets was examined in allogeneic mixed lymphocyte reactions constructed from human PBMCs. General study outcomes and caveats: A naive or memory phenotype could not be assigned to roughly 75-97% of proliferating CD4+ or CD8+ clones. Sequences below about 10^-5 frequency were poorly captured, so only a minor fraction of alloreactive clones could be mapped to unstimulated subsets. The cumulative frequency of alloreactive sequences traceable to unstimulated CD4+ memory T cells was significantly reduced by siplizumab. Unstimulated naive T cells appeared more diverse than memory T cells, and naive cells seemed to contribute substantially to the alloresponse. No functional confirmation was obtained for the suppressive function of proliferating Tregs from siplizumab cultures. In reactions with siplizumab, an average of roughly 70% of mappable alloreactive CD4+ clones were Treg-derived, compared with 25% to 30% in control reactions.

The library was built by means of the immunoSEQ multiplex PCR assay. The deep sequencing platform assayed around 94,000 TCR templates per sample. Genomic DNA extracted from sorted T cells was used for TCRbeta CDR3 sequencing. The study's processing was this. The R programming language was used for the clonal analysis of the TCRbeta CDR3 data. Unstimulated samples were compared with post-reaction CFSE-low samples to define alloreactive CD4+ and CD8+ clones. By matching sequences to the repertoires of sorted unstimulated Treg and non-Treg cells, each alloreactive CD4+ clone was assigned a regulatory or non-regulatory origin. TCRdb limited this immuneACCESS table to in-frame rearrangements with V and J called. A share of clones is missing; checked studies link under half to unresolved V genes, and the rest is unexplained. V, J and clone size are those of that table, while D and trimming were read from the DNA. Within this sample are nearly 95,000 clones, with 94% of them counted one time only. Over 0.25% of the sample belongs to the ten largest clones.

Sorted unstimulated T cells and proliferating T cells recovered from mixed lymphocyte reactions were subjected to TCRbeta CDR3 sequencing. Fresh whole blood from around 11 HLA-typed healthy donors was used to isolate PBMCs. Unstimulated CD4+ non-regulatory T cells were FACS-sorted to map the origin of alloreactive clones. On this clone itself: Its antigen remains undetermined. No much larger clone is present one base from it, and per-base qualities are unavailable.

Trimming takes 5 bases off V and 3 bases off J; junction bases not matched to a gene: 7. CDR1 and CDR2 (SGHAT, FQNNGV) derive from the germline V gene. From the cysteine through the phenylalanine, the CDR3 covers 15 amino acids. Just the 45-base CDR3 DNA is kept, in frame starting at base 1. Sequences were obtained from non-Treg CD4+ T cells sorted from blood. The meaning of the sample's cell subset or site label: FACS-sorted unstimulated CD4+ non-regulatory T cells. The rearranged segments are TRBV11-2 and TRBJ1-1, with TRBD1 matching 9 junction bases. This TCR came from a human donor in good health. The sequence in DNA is TGTGCCAGCAGCCTCAGACAGGGGGTGTACACTGAAGCTTTCTTT. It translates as CASSLRQGVYTEAFF.